This T cell receptor (beta chain) was recorded in a study of OX40 agonist ivuxolimab in advanced cancers. Study-level background: Intravenous ivuxolimab at 0.01 to 10 mg/kg was given to patients every 2 weeks. Overall study results and limits: Clonal expansion was among the lowest in partial responders at 0.1-3.0 mg/kg, especially CD8+.

Germline V CDR1 and CDR2: MNHNY, SVGAGI (reference sequence). Deletions cut 4 bases from V and 2 bases from J, with 4 bases between. The CDR3 consists of 12 residues. Concerning this clone: Antigen: not known.

Assay used: immunoSEQ multiplex PCR; TCRdb lists only in-frame clones, some missing. The sample has 28,000 or so clones, about four fifths seen once. The clonotype originates from an adult with an advanced solid tumor such as melanoma, head and neck, liver or kidney cancer. This chain connects TRBV6-6 to TRBJ2-3; no definite D call. The specimen was CD4+ or CD8+ T cells sorted from blood, collected in a trial of the OX40 agonist ivuxolimab. The CDR3 protein is CASSWATDTQYF. In nucleotides, the CDR3 is TGTGCCAGCAGTTGGGCCACAGATACGCAGTATTTT.